Shown below are 30 T cell receptor beta chains from a single sample sequenced in a study of blood T cell repertoires in COVID-19. This table comes from immunoSEQ multiplex PCR, and its TCRdb copy is limited to in-frame clones, with some not included. The data hold 150,000 to 200,000 clones, with around four fifths observed a single time. The sequenced material came from PBMCs or T cells enriched from blood (not recorded which). Source of these receptors: a man aged 35 to 55 who had recovered from COVID-19.

The rearrangement joins TRBV4-1 to TRBJ1-3, with no clear D. The CDR3 consists of 15 residues. CDR1 is MGHRA and CDR2 is YSYEKL in the germline V gene. V lost 4 bases to trimming and J lost 1 base, with 11 bases between them. The chain's CDR3 is CASSPASASGNTIYF. DNA of the CDR3: TGCGCCAGCAGCCCAGCTAGCGCGTCTGGAAACACCATATATTTT.

The CDR3 DNA reads TGTGCCAGCAGCCGGGGCGGGACAGGGTTTAACTATGGCTACACCTTC. As protein: CASSRGGTGFNYGYTF. The chain is built from TRBV11-2 and TRBJ1-2, with 9 nucleotides matching TRBD1. The ends lost 5 bases at V and 1 base at J; junction bases unmatched: 8. The CDR3 contains 16 residues. Germline loops: CDR1 SGHAT, CDR2 FQNNGV.

The chain carries TRBV12-3 or TRBV12-4 and TRBJ1-1; D is uncertain. V was pared by 2 bases and J by 12 bases, with 13 bases between. The CDR3 has 12 residues. CDR3 loop: CASSLPLVGTFF. DNA of the CDR3: TGTGCCAGCAGTTTACCTTTAGTCGGGACTTTCTTT.

This chain links TRBV10-3 with TRBJ2-3; tentative D call: TRBD2 (6 bases). Germline V CDR1 and CDR2: ENHRY, SYGVKD. The CDR3 has 15 amino acids. The V gene lost 6 bases and the J gene lost 2 bases, with 15 bases spanning the gap. The CDR3, as DNA: TGTGCCATCAGCCAGGTGCGGGAAGTCACAGATACGCAGTATTTT. Translation: CAISQVREVTDTQYF.

This chain joins TRBV19 and TRBJ2-1; 11 positions agree with TRBD1. V gave up 6 bases and J gave up 8 bases; unmatched junction bases: 9. Per germline, CDR1 LNHDA and CDR2 SQIVND (reference sequence). CDR3 length equals 15 residues. Here the CDR3 DNA reads TGTGCCAGTAGAGACGCGGACAGGGGGCGGCATGAGCAGTTCTTC. Protein product: CASRDADRGRHEQFF.

The chain couples TRBV11-3 to TRBJ1-6; D gene uncertain. With 6 bases removed from V and 9 bases from J, the gap between germline ends came to 15 bases. CDR3 length equals 14 residues. Germline V gene data show CDR1 as SGHNT and CDR2 as YENEEA. CDR3 protein: CASSSGRYGSPLHF. For the CDR3, the DNA is TGTGCCAGCAGTTCCGGTAGATATGGTTCACCCCTCCACTTT.

This clone appeared once. The chain has TRBV19 and TRBJ1-2; tentatively, D is TRBD1 (5 bases). This CDR3 region has 14 residues. Germline assignment: CDR1 LNHDA and CDR2 SQIVND (reference sequence). The ends were cut back, 7 bases at V and 7 bases at J, with 19 bases in the middle. CDR3 nucleotide sequence: TGTGCCAGTAAGCAACAGGCGGGGACTTCTGGCTACACCTTC. Translated, it gives CASKQQAGTSGYTF.

In the case of this clone: Other nucleotide sequences in the sample specify the same CDR3. The chain combines TRBV24-1 with TRBJ2-1; 13 bases align to TRBD2. Germline CDR1 and CDR2: KGHDR and SFDVKD. The CDR3 is 15 residues long. V was pared by 3 bases and J by 6 bases, with 1 base of the junction left unmatched. This CDR3 is CATSDRTSGSNEQFF. CDR3 bases: TGTGCCACCAGTGATCGGACTAGCGGGAGCAATGAGCAGTTCTTC.

The rearrangement joins TRBV6-6 to TRBJ1-1; TRBD1 agrees at 8 bases. V was pared by 8 bases and J by 2 bases, with 7 bases of the junction left unmatched. CDR3 size: 14 residues. Germline CDR1 reads MNHNY; CDR2 reads SVGAGI (reference sequence). Here the CDR3 DNA reads TGTGCCAGCCGTAAGACAGGGGTAAACACTGAAGCTTTCTTT. Translating it yields CASRKTGVNTEAFF.

The genes are TRBV6-2 or TRBV6-3 and TRBJ2-3, with 8 bases lining up with TRBD2. This CDR3 contains 18 residues. Germline V gives CDR1 MNHEY, CDR2 SVGEGT. J gave up 0 bases and V 4 bases, and 12 bases lay outside the gene matches. The CDR3 bases are TGTGCCAGCAGTTCCCCTAGGGGCGGGAGGACTAGCACAGATACGCAGTATTTT. Translation: CASSSPRGGRTSTDTQYF.

This chain joins TRBV27 and TRBJ2-1; 9 bases match TRBD1. V gave up 5 bases and J gave up 3 bases; unmatched junction bases: 5. In germline, CDR1 is MNHEY, CDR2 SMNVEV (reference sequence). This CDR3 contains 15 residues. The CDR3 DNA reads as TGTGCCAGCAGTCCCGGACAGGGGTTCTACAATGAGCAGTTCTTC. This codes for CASSPGQGFYNEQFF.

The chain has TRBV4-3 and TRBJ2-7; 8 bases fit TRBD1. The CDR3 extends over 19 amino acids. Germline V lookup: CDR1 LGHNA, CDR2 YSLEER. J gave up 3 bases and V 0 bases, and 16 bases lay outside the gene matches. The CDR3 DNA reads TGCGCCAGCAGCCAAGAACCTGTTGGACAGGGTGAAGGAGGCTACGAGCAGTACGTC. This encodes CASSQEPVGQGEGGYEQYV.

V is TRBV18 and J is TRBJ1-2; perhaps TRBD1 as D (6 bases). CDR1 is KGHSH and CDR2 is LQKENI in the germline V gene. V lost 0 bases and J 1 base, leaving 15 bases between the germline ends. The CDR3 length is 17 residues. The CDR3 sequence is CASSPPSVVGGNYGYTF. DNA for the CDR3: TGTGCCAGCTCACCACCGTCGGTGGTAGGGGGTAACTATGGCTACACCTTC. Looking up the rest from reference TRBV18 and TRBJ1-2 gives the full variable domain: NAGVMQNPRHLVRRRGQEARLRCSPMKGHSHVYWYRQLPEEGLKFMVYLQKENIIDESGMPKERFSAEFPKEGPSILRIQQVVRGDSAAYFCASSPPSVVGGNYGYTFGSGTRLTVV.

A single count supports this clone. This chain links TRBV10-2 with TRBJ1-4; the D gene is possibly TRBD1 (5 bases). V shed 4 bases and J shed 10 bases, with 13 bases lying between them. CDR3 size: 13 residues. From germline, CDR1 is WSHSY and CDR2 SAAADI. The CDR3, as DNA: TGCGCCAGCAGTGGGGACTACGGCGGAAAACTGTTTTTT. Amino acid sequence: CASSGDYGGKLFF.

The chain combines TRBV6-5 with TRBJ1-5; a weak D match, TRBD1 (6 bases). The CDR3 length is 14 residues. Germline CDR1 and CDR2: MNHEY and SVGAGI. V shed 7 bases and J shed 6 bases, with 16 bases lying between them. The CDR3 reads CASTPTGGAQPQHF. The CDR3 DNA reads as TGTGCCAGCACACCCACCGGGGGGGCTCAGCCCCAGCATTTT.

This chain links TRBV6-6 with TRBJ2-7, with a tentative D call TRBD1 (6 bases). Trimming removed 0 bases at V and 2 bases at J, with 11 bases between. CDR1 is MNHNY and CDR2 is SVGAGI in the germline V gene (reference sequence). This CDR3 is built from 15 residues. This CDR3 reads CASSYSKQGTYEQYF. The CDR3 DNA reads TGTGCCAGCAGTTACTCGAAACAGGGAACCTACGAGCAGTACTTC.

V gene TRBV9 combines with J gene TRBJ1-2; D is unresolved. The CDR3 runs 14 residues. Per germline, CDR1 SGDLS and CDR2 YYNGEE. V was shortened by 2 bases and J by 5 bases, with 13 bases between the two germline ends. CDR3 sequence: CASSVAGREYGYTF. The CDR3 region has the DNA TGTGCCAGCAGCGTGGCGGGCAGAGAGTATGGCTACACCTTC.

The chain joins TRBV11-2 to TRBJ2-1; 9 bases line up with TRBD2. From germline, CDR1 is SGHAT and CDR2 FQNNGV. The CDR3 spans 13 residues. J lost 15 bases, V lost 0 bases, and 6 bases had no gene match. The CDR3 here is CASSLDPGLASFF. The CDR3 DNA is TGTGCCAGCAGCTTAGACCCGGGACTAGCCTCGTTCTTC.

This clone was seen only once. The chain combines TRBV19 with TRBJ2-6, with a possible D match to TRBD1 (5 bases). The length of the CDR3 is 17 residues. Germline V gene sequence: CDR1 LNHDA, CDR2 SQIVND (reference sequence). Trimming removed 2 bases from V and 2 bases from J, with 13 bases in between. The CDR3 sequence: CASSIQGMVAGANVLTF. CDR3 bases: TGTGCCAGTAGTATACAGGGAATGGTGGCTGGGGCCAACGTCCTGACTTTC.

The CDR3 reads CATSDPAGGPLDEQFF. The CDR3 nucleotides are TGTGCCACCAGTGATCCAGCGGGAGGGCCTCTCGATGAGCAGTTCTTC. This chain links TRBV24-1 with TRBJ2-1; 10 bases are a match to TRBD2. The CDR3 has 16 amino acids. Per the germline V gene, CDR1 is KGHDR and CDR2 is SFDVKD. J was trimmed by 8 bases and V by 3 bases; bases with no gene match: 9.

The rearrangement joins TRBV7-2 to TRBJ2-4; a possible D gene is TRBD1 (6 bases). CDR3 length equals 13 residues. Germline loops: CDR1 SGHTA, CDR2 FQGNSA. V was trimmed by 1 base and J by 11 bases, leaving 12 bases between them. CDR3: CASSLGMQGLQYF. In DNA form, the CDR3 reads TGTGCCAGCAGCTTAGGAATGCAGGGGCTTCAGTACTTC.

This clone was detected only once. The chain carries TRBV2 and TRBJ1-3; no clear D. Germline assignment: CDR1 SNHLY and CDR2 FYNNEI. Trimming cost V 8 bases and J 8 bases, with 19 bases left between them. The CDR3 is 14 amino acids. The DNA for the CDR3 is TGTGCCAGCCTGATGTCCTATTCCGCTGACACCATATATTTT. Encoded protein: CASLMSYSADTIYF.

V and J are TRBV6-5 and TRBJ2-7; 9 positions match TRBD2. The V gene's germline CDR1 is MNHEY and CDR2 SVGAGI. After removal of 3 bases from V and 4 bases from J, the junction contained 1 base not matched to a gene. The CDR3 consists of 13 residues. The CDR3 loop is CASSYTSGYEQYF. CDR3 coding DNA: TGTGCCAGCAGTTATACTAGCGGGTACGAGCAGTACTTC.

The V and J genes are TRBV29-1 and TRBJ2-2; 12 bases match TRBD2. The germline V gene encodes CDR1 SQVTM and CDR2 ANQGSEA. This CDR3 region has 17 residues. Trimming at V came to 7 bases and at J to 3 bases, leaving 12 bases not matched to a gene. The CDR3 DNA follows: TGCAGCGCCTCCGGGCTAGCGGGAGGGGAGTACACCGGGGAGCTGTTTTTT. It encodes CSASGLAGGEYTGELFF.

The chain uses TRBV24-1 and TRBJ1-2; 9 bases match TRBD1. The CDR3 runs to 16 residues. The germline V gene has CDR1 KGHDR and CDR2 SFDVKD. Trimming took 4 bases from V and 5 from J; bases not matched to a gene: 10. The CDR3 nucleotides read TGTGCCACCAGTGAGGACAGGGGTTCACGACCTTATGGCTACACCTTC. Translation: CATSEDRGSRPYGYTF.

The V and J genes are TRBV6-2 or TRBV6-3 and TRBJ1-2; D is unclear. The ends were cut back, 2 bases at V and 10 bases at J, with 17 bases in the middle. This CDR3 region has 14 residues. CDR1 is MNHEY, CDR2 SVGEGT, per germline. The CDR3 loop is CASSYGGSGVNYTF. Written as DNA, the CDR3 is TGTGCCAGCAGTTACGGCGGGAGCGGAGTAAACTACACCTTC.

About this clone itself: Other nucleotide sequences in the sample specify the same CDR3. The chain links TRBV4-2 to TRBJ1-2, with 10 bases matching TRBD1. The CDR3 covers 15 residues. Germline loops: CDR1 LGHNA, CDR2 YNFKEQ. J lost 2 bases, V lost 0 bases, and 0 bases had no gene match. The CDR3 region has the DNA TGTGCCAGCAGCCAAGAGGGACAGGGGAACTATGGCTACACCTTC. It encodes CASSQEGQGNYGYTF.

V gene TRBV6-2 or TRBV6-3 combines with J gene TRBJ1-5, with D perhaps matching TRBD1 (5 bases). V lost 5 bases and J 0 bases, leaving 14 bases between the germline ends. The CDR3 covers 16 residues. The V gene's germline CDR1 is MNHEY and CDR2 SVGEGT. In nucleotides, the CDR3 is TGTGCCAGCAGTACGACCCGACAGCCTAGCAATCAGCCCCAGCATTTT. Its protein product is CASSTTRQPSNQPQHF.

About this clone itself: One end of the junction is discordant with germline, which a read error may explain. The chain combines TRBV28 with TRBJ1-5; a weak D match, TRBD1 (5 bases). The germline CDR1 and CDR2 sequences are MDHEN and SYDVKM. This CDR3 comprises 14 residues. CDR3 region: CTSGAANSNQPQHF. The CDR3 coding sequence is TGTACCAGCGGGGCAGCCAATAGCAATCAGCCCCAGCATTTT.

This clone is a singleton in its sample. The CDR3: CASSLTRRGYNEQFF. In nucleotides, the CDR3 is TGTGCCAGCAGCTTAACCCGGAGGGGTTACAATGAGCAGTTCTTC. The chain carries TRBV7-2 and TRBJ2-1; a weak D match, TRBD2 (6 bases). Germline V CDR1 and CDR2: SGHTA, FQGNSA. This CDR3 spans 15 amino acids. The ends were cut back, 2 bases at V and 4 bases at J, with 12 bases in the middle.